Below are 3 T cell receptor beta chains sequenced from a single sample in a study of cytomegalovirus exposure and HLA in healthy donors (dated 2017 in TCRdb). Library method: the immunoSEQ multiplex PCR assay. The multiplex PCR relied on a mix of 60 forward primers for TCR Vbeta segments and 13 reverse primers for TCR Jbeta segments. TCRdb holds this immuneACCESS table with in-frame rearrangements only. Some clones are missing; in checked studies, unresolved V genes explain under half, and the rest has no known cause. The sample table holds some 34,000 clones. The ten most abundant clones make up under 4.5% of the sample. The sequenced sample was PBMCs. All receptors derive from a man aged 35-49 years in good health and CMV-seronegative.

This chain joins TRBV18 and TRBJ2-1; TRBD2 agrees at 12 bases. With V trimmed by 0 bases and J by 7 bases, 10 bases remained unmatched. In germline, CDR1 is KGHSH, CDR2 LQKENI. This CDR3 is 18 amino acids long. CDR3 sequence reads: CASSPPRLAGVGRNEQFF. CDR3 sequence (DNA): TGTGCCAGCTCACCACCGAGACTAGCGGGAGTAGGGAGAAATGAGCAGTTCTTC.

The chain joins TRBV19 to TRBJ2-1; 11 bases are a match to TRBD2. The CDR3 is made up of 16 amino acids. V was clipped by 7 bases and J by 10 bases; unmatched bases: 15. Germline V lookup: CDR1 LNHDA, CDR2 SQIVND (reference sequence). The CDR3 is CASKVARLAGGGEQFF. DNA for the CDR3: TGTGCCAGTAAAGTGGCAAGGCTAGCGGGAGGTGGAGAGCAGTTCTTC.

This chain uses TRBV4-3 with TRBJ2-5, with D perhaps TRBD1 (6 bases). Germline CDR1 and CDR2: LGHNA and YSLEER. V gave up 1 base and J gave up 5 bases, with 11 bases separating them. The CDR3 covers 14 residues. CDR3 in amino acids: CASSQAQGTETQYF. The DNA for the CDR3 is TGCGCCAGCAGCCAAGCTCAGGGGACGGAGACCCAGTACTTC.